Shown below are 10 T cell receptor beta chains from a single sample sequenced in a study of blood T cells in healthy people across ages. For the second PCR, which ran for about 7 to 11 cycles, a sample-barcoded 5' primer and a J-beta primer mix were used. Using its own MiXCR run on the 5' RACE reads, TCRdb lists one record per CDR3 protein. The table shows about 1.5 million distinct CDR3 sequences, with 40% to 45% occurring only once. Sample: blood. The source of these receptors is a woman between 18 and 29 years old in good health.

This rearrangement joins TRBV12-3 or TRBV12-4 to TRBJ2-3; 8 bases fit TRBD2. The CDR3 extends over 14 amino acids. V lost 7 bases and J lost 4; bases outside the gene matches: 7. CDR3 region: CASKMVAGPDTQYF. The CDR3 DNA follows: TGTGCCAGCAAAATGGTAGCGGGGCCAGATACGCAGTATTTT.

This clonotype was seen just once. V usage is TRBV7-9 and J usage is TRBJ2-7; D ambiguous. This CDR3 has 15 amino acids. Germline V gene sequence: CDR1 SEHNR, CDR2 FQNEAQ (reference sequence). Between the trimmed V and J ends, which lost 4 bases and 1 base, there was a span of 14 bases. The CDR3, as DNA: TGTGCCAGCAGCTCCACCTTATGGCAGTCCTACGAGCAGTACTTC. Its protein product is CASSSTLWQSYEQYF.

The chain is built from TRBV4-1 and TRBJ1-2; D not certain. The CDR3 contains 15 residues. Trimming removed 4 bases at V and 3 bases at J, with 15 bases between. In germline, CDR1 is MGHRA, CDR2 YSYEKL. The CDR3 DNA reads TGCGCCAGCAGCCTAGACACCAACCCCTACTATGGCTACACCTTC. This codes for CASSLDTNPYYGYTF.

The sample holds one count of this clonotype. The chain has TRBV27 and TRBJ2-7, with 11 bases that match TRBD2. This CDR3 contains 19 residues. Trimming at V came to 2 bases and at J to 2 bases, leaving 14 bases not matched to a gene. Germline V gene sequence: CDR1 MNHEY, CDR2 SMNVEV (reference sequence). CDR3 sequence (DNA): TGTGCCAGCAGTTTAAGGATAGCGGGAGGGATTTCGGAACCCTACGAGCAGTACTTC. It specifies CASSLRIAGGISEPYEQYF.

The V and J genes are TRBV12-3 or TRBV12-4 and TRBJ2-3, with 10 bases matching TRBD2. The CDR3 contains 16 residues. V lost 6 bases to trimming and J lost 3 bases; unmatched junction nucleotides: 9. The CDR3 spells CASSRRSSGSTDTQYF. The CDR3 DNA sequence: TGTGCCAGCAGCCGAAGGTCTAGCGGGAGTACAGATACGCAGTATTTT.

The chain links TRBV20-1 to TRBJ1-1, with D possibly TRBD1 on 5 matching bases. The V and J ends lost 4 bases and 4 bases respectively, with 19 bases between them. Germline V gene data show CDR1 as DFQATT and CDR2 as SNEGSKA (reference sequence). CDR3 length equals 15 residues. CDR3 sequence reads: CSANQGTSLSTEAFF. The CDR3 nucleotides read TGCAGTGCTAATCAGGGTACGTCGCTCAGCACTGAAGCTTTCTTT.

This clonotype has a single count. A read error may produce the germline difference seen at one junction end. V usage is TRBV20-1 and J usage is TRBJ1-4, with D unclear. Germline V gene data show CDR1 as DFQATT and CDR2 as SNEGSKA (reference sequence). The CDR3 is 13 residues long. The CDR3 spells CSASTATNERLFF. The CDR3 DNA follows: TGCAGTGCTAGCACTGCAACTAATGAAAGACTGTTTTTT.

This rearrangement joins TRBV27 to TRBJ1-2; D may be TRBD1 (5 bases). This CDR3 is built from 16 residues. Germline CDR1 and CDR2: MNHEY and SMNVEV (reference sequence). V was shortened by 8 bases and J by 0 bases, with 19 bases between the two germline ends. CDR3 residues: CASGSGQGLANYGYTF. The CDR3 DNA reads as TGTGCCAGCGGTTCGGGGCAGGGCCTAGCTAACTATGGCTACACCTTC.

This clonotype was seen more than once but under ten times. The V gene is TRBV19, the J gene TRBJ2-7; no clear D. Germline CDR1 and CDR2: LNHDA and SQIVND (reference sequence). Between the trimmed V and J ends, which lost 3 bases and 2 bases, there was a span of 8 bases. This CDR3 spans 13 amino acids. CDR3 loop: CASSIGSPYEQYF. CDR3 sequence (DNA): TGTGCCAGTAGTATTGGATCTCCCTACGAGCAGTACTTC. The whole variable domain, filled in from reference TRBV19 and TRBJ2-7, reads DGGITQSPKYLFRKEGQNVTLSCEQNLNHDAMYWYRQDPGQGLRLIYYSQIVNDFQKGDIAEGYSVSREKKESFPLTVTSAQKNPTAFYLCASSIGSPYEQYFGPGTRLTVT.

This chain uses TRBV7-8 with TRBJ2-5, with D unclear. The CDR3 is 14 amino acids. The V end lost 1 base, the J end lost 2 bases, and 8 bases lay between the germline ends. Germline CDR1 is SGHVS and CDR2 is FQNEAQ. This chain's CDR3 is CASSLGRQQETQYF. The CDR3 DNA reads as TGTGCCAGCAGCTTAGGAAGGCAGCAAGAGACCCAGTACTTC.